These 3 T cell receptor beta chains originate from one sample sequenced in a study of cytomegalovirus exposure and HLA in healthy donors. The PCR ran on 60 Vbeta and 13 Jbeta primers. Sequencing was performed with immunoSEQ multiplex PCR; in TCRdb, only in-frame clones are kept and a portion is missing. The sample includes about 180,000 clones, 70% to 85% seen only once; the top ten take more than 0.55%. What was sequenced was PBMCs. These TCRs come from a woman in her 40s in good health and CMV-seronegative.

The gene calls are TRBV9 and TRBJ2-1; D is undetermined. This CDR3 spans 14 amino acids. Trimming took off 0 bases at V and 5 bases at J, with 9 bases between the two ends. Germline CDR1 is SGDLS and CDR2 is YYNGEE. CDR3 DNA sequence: TGTGCCAGCAGCGTAGCGGCTAGAAACAATGAGCAGTTCTTC. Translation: CASSVAARNNEQFF. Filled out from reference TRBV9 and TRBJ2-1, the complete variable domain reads DSGVTQTPKHLITATGQRVTLRCSPRSGDLSVYWYQQSLDQGLQFLIQYYNGEERAKGNILERFSAQQFPDLHSELNLSSLELGDSALYFCASSVAARNNEQFFGPGTRLTVL.

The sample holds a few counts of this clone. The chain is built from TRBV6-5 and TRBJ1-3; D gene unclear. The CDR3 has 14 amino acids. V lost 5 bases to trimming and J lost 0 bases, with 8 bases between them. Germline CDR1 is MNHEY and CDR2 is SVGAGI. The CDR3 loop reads CASSTLSSGNTIYF. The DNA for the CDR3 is TGTGCCAGCAGTACGCTATCCTCTGGAAACACCATATATTTT.

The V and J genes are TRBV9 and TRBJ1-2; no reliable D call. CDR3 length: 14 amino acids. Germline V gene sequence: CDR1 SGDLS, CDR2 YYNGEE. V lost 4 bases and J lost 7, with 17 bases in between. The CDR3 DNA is TGTGCCAGCAGCCCACGACCGGGTGTTTCTGGCTACACCTTC. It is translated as CASSPRPGVSGYTF. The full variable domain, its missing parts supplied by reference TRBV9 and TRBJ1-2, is DSGVTQTPKHLITATGQRVTLRCSPRSGDLSVYWYQQSLDQGLQFLIQYYNGEERAKGNILERFSAQQFPDLHSELNLSSLELGDSALYFCASSPRPGVSGYTFGSGTRLTVV.